This T cell receptor (beta chain) was found in a study of OX40 agonist ivuxolimab in advanced cancers. Across the study: Patients were treated with ivuxolimab, an agonistic anti-OX40 (CD134) antibody. Three patients, one with hepatocellular carcinoma and two with cutaneous melanoma, achieved partial responses. Whole-study results and caveats: Clonal expansion was among the lowest in partial responders at 0.1-3.0 mg/kg, especially CD8+. Clonal expansion was seen in CD4+ and CD8+ blood T cells by week 6 at 0.1 to 3.0 mg/kg.

V lost 2 bases and J lost 8, with 13 bases in between. The CDR3 has 14 amino acids. Germline V gives CDR1 SGHAT, CDR2 FQNNGV. Assay used: immunoSEQ multiplex PCR; TCRdb lists only in-frame clones, some missing. The table records some 100,000 clones, 90% of them present only once. In regard to this clone: Its target is not known.

The material sequenced was CD4+ or CD8+ T cells sorted from blood, taken in a trial of the OX40 agonist ivuxolimab. This chain links TRBV11-2 with TRBJ2-1; the D is unclear. The sequence came from an adult with an advanced solid tumor such as melanoma, head and neck, liver or kidney cancer. The CDR3 spells CASSLIPPGDEQFF. CDR3 DNA sequence: TGTGCCAGCAGCTTAATCCCTCCCGGCGATGAGCAGTTCTTC.